One and the same sample provided the 8 T cell receptor beta chains below, sequenced in a study of tumor-infiltrating lymphocytes in primary liver carcinoma. Scientists recovered RNA and DNA together from roughly 20-30 mg of unsorted bulk tissue. The input was 500 ng total RNA; TCR beta cDNA was made from it with a constant-region primer. Slightly modified ARM-PCR, run as three nested multiplex PCR rounds, produced the TCR beta libraries. It was with TRBV1-TRBV30 forward primers and a C-beta reverse primer that the first two PCR rounds were run, at around 11 cycles each. TCRdb reprocessed the multiplex PCR reads via MiXCR and lists one record per CDR3 protein. The repertoire holds tens of thousands of distinct CDR3 sequences, with 72% as singletons. Sample: liver tumor tissue from sampling region 1. Documented subset: tumor region T1, superior pole. The receptors shown here come from a man aged 35 to 55 with primary liver carcinoma and hepatitis B virus infection.

V gene TRBV5-1 combines with J gene TRBJ2-2; unclear D gene. The CDR3 runs 13 residues. Germline V gene lookup returns CDR1 SGHRS and CDR2 YFSETQ. Trimming took 7 bases from V and 4 from J, leaving 11 bases between them. The CDR3 nucleotides read TGCGCCAGCGGACCTACCACCACCGGGGAGCTGTTTTTT. This codes for CASGPTTTGELFF.

This sequence joins TRBV11-2 and TRBJ1-2, with 7 bases that match TRBD1. From germline, CDR1 is SGHAT and CDR2 FQNNGV. The CDR3 sequence is 14 residues long. V lost 9 bases to trimming and J lost 9 bases; unmatched junction nucleotides: 16. The CDR3 loop is CASSPADRDYRYTF. CDR3 DNA sequence: TGTGCCAGTAGCCCAGCCGACAGGGACTACCGCTACACCTTC. The entire variable domain, with the rest obtained from reference TRBV11-2 and TRBJ1-2, is as follows: EAGVAQSPRYKIIEKRQSVAFWCNPISGHATLYWYQQILGQGPKLLIQFQNNGVVDDSQLPKDRFSAERLKGVDSTLKIQPAKLEDSAVYLCASSPADRDYRYTFGSGTRLTVV.

The count of this clonotype is one. One end of the junction is discordant with germline, which a read error may explain. The rearrangement links TRBV12-3 or TRBV12-4 to TRBJ1-1, with D uncertain. CDR3 size: 13 residues. This CDR3 is CACSLSDLTEAFF. DNA of the CDR3: TGTGCCTGCAGTTTATCGGATCTCACCGAGGCTTTCTTT.

Comment on this clonotype: Likely a read error: the CDR3 ends without its conserved phenylalanine or tryptophan. The chain couples TRBV11-2 to TRBJ2-3; D is ambiguous. The CDR3 sequence is 14 residues long. The V gene's germline CDR1 is SGHAT and CDR2 FQNNGV. V was clipped by 1 base and J by 12 bases, with 17 bases between them. The CDR3 is CASSLVNPGSTQYL. The CDR3 DNA reads as TGTGCCAGCAGCTTAGTTAATCCTGGGTCTACACAGTATCTT.

This clonotype qualifies as medium-sized. CDR3 coding DNA: TGTGCCAGCAGCCGAAGCGGGAGCTACAATGAGCAGTTCTTC. It is translated as CASSRSGSYNEQFF. The V gene is TRBV11-2, the J gene TRBJ2-1; TRBD2 matches at 8 bases. CDR1 is SGHAT, CDR2 FQNNGV, per germline. J lost 3 bases, V lost 5 bases, and 3 bases had no gene match. The CDR3 loop spans 14 amino acids.

In the case of this clonotype: A read error is likely, as this CDR3 ends without the conserved phenylalanine or tryptophan. The genes are TRBV12-3 or TRBV12-4 and TRBJ2-7, with 7 bases matching TRBD2. The CDR3 is 12 residues long. CDR3 amino acids: CPSRGDFYEQYL. The CDR3 DNA sequence: TGTCCCAGCCGGGGGGATTTCTATGAGCAGTACCTC.

Turning to this clonotype: A read error may account for a junction end that differs from germline. V is TRBV5-6 and J is TRBJ2-5; TRBD2 matches 15 bases. This CDR3 has 16 residues. Germline lookup yields CDR1 SGHDT and CDR2 YYEEEE. The CDR3 region is CASSLGGTSGRKTRYF. As DNA, the CDR3 is TGTGCCAGCAGCTTGGGTGGGACTAGCGGGAGGAAGACCCGGTACTTT.

About this clonotype: One junction end does not reproduce the germline sequence, and a read error may be involved. The chain joins TRBV7-8 to TRBJ2-1, with a tentative D call TRBD2 (6 bases). The germline CDR1 and CDR2 sequences are SGHVS and FQNEAQ. The CDR3 extends over 13 amino acids. The CDR3: CTSRTASVDVQFF. CDR3 DNA: TGTACCAGCCGCACCGCTAGCGTCGATGTGCAATTCTTC. The complete variable domain, with remaining parts taken from reference TRBV7-8 and TRBJ2-1, reads GAGVSQSPRYKVAKRGQDVALRCDPISGHVSLFWYQQALGQGPEFLTYFQNEAQLDKSGLPSDRFFAERPEGSVSTLKIQRTQQEDSAVYLCTSRTASVDVQFFGPGTRLTVL.